The 26 T cell receptor beta chains presented below share a single source sample, sequenced in a study of blood T cell repertoires in COVID-19. Sequencing was performed with immunoSEQ multiplex PCR; in TCRdb, only in-frame clones are kept and a portion is missing. This table holds around 92,000 clones, about 91% found once. Input material: peripheral blood. The receptors here all came from a woman of 80 years or more with active COVID-19.

V gene TRBV12-2 combines with J gene TRBJ2-1; the table names TRBD2, a call not compared with the DNA. TRBV12-2 is classified as a pseudogene. The CDR3 spans 12 residues. CDR3 nucleotides: TGTGCAAGTCGCTTAGTGGGGAGTTGGGAGTTCTTC. Its translation: CASRLVGSWEFF.

The chain has TRBV7-2 and TRBJ2-1; a possible D gene is TRBD2 (5 bases). Trimming removed 5 bases from V and 9 bases from J, with 8 bases in between. The CDR3 has 11 residues. CDR1 SGHTA and CDR2 FQGNSA come from the germline V gene. CDR3 sequence (DNA): TGTGCCAGCAGCCTCACTAGTGAGCAGTTCTTC. It specifies CASSLTSEQFF. Complete variable domain (other parts from reference TRBV7-2 and TRBJ2-1): GAGVSQSPSNKVTEKGKDVELRCDPISGHTALYWYRQSLGQGLEFLIYFQGNSAPDKSGLPSDRFSAERTGGSVSTLTIQRTQQEDSAVYLCASSLTSEQFFGPGTRLTVL.

The chain couples TRBV18 to TRBJ1-2; D gene uncertain. Trimming shortened V by 3 bases and J by 2 bases, and 7 bases separated the two germline ends. Per the germline V gene, CDR1 is KGHSH and CDR2 is LQKENI. The CDR3 extends over 13 amino acids. CDR3 sequence reads: CASSPAENYGYTF. In DNA form, the CDR3 reads TGTGCCAGCTCACCTGCAGAAAACTATGGCTACACCTTC.

The chain carries TRBV7-8 and TRBJ2-1; 8 positions match TRBD2. The CDR3 is 14 amino acids. The germline V gene has CDR1 SGHVS and CDR2 FQNEAQ. J gave up 10 bases and V 1 base, and 6 bases lay outside the gene matches. DNA for the CDR3: TGTGCCAGCAGCTTAGGGACTAGCAATATAGAGCAGTTCTTC. Translation gives CASSLGTSNIEQFF.

J is TRBJ2-2 and V is TRBV7-9; 8 bases align to TRBD1. The J segment lost 3 bases and the V segment lost 4 bases, leaving 4 bases of the junction unmatched. Looked up from germline, CDR1 is SEHNR and CDR2 is FQNEAQ (reference sequence). The CDR3 covers 15 residues. CDR3 sequence reads: CASSSDREHTGELFF. CDR3 coding DNA: TGTGCCAGCAGCTCGGACAGGGAACACACCGGGGAGCTGTTTTTT.

The chain combines TRBV7-3 with TRBJ2-5; D is ambiguous. Germline V gives CDR1 SGHTA, CDR2 FQGTGA. The V end lost 1 base, the J end lost 0 bases, and 9 bases lay between the germline ends. The CDR3 loop spans 15 amino acids. Here the CDR3 reads CASSLMGTYQETQYF. The CDR3, as DNA: TGTGCCAGCAGCTTAATGGGCACATACCAAGAGACCCAGTACTTC.

The sample holds one count of this clone. The rearrangement uses TRBV18 and TRBJ2-7; 7 bases are shared with TRBD1. The ends lost 5 bases at V and 3 bases at J; junction bases unmatched: 4. This CDR3 contains 13 residues. Germline V gene data show CDR1 as KGHSH and CDR2 as LQKENI. The CDR3, as DNA: TGTGCCAGCTCAGAAGGGACAGACTACGAGCAGTACTTC. Amino acid sequence: CASSEGTDYEQYF.

Only one count was recorded for this clone. Germline is not matched at one junction end, which may reflect a read error. The chain combines TRBV10-2 with TRBJ2-7, with a weak D call TRBD1 (5 bases). CDR3 size: 14 residues. Germline CDR1 reads WSHSY; CDR2 reads SAAADI. The CDR3 here is CASRESLGAYEQYF. The DNA for the CDR3 is TGCGCCAGCAGGGAGTCCCTAGGGGCCTACGAGCAGTACTTC.

V gene TRBV28 combines with J gene TRBJ1-4; 9 positions match TRBD1. The length of the CDR3 is 15 residues. V lost 6 bases and J lost 6; bases outside the gene matches: 8. Looked up from germline, CDR1 is MDHEN and CDR2 is SYDVKM. DNA for the CDR3: TGTGCCAGCAGCCAAGCGACAGGGGGGTATGAAAAACTGTTTTTT. Translated: CASSQATGGYEKLFF.

The chain is built from TRBV28 and TRBJ2-1; tentatively, D is TRBD1 (5 bases). V lost 8 bases and J 3 bases, leaving 14 bases between the germline ends. Germline values: CDR1 MDHEN, CDR2 SYDVKM. CDR3 size: 14 residues. The CDR3 DNA reads TGTGCCAGCTACGGTACAGGAGTCTACAATGAGCAGTTCTTC. Translated: CASYGTGVYNEQFF.

J is TRBJ2-3 and V is TRBV30; D perhaps matches TRBD2 (6 bases). The germline V and J ends were trimmed by 0 bases and 5 bases, with 15 bases remaining between them. The CDR3 totals 15 residues. Germline V lookup: CDR1 GTSNPN, CDR2 SVGIG (reference sequence). The DNA for the CDR3 is TGTGCCTGGAGTGTACCCGGGAGTACGATAGATACGCAGTATTTT. Residues: CAWSVPGSTIDTQYF.

This clone was seen a single time. The chain links TRBV5-6 to TRBJ1-3; 10 nucleotides align to TRBD1. The V gene's germline CDR1 is SGHDT and CDR2 YYEEEE. J was trimmed by 2 bases and V by 4 bases; bases with no gene match: 3. The CDR3 is 15 amino acids. The CDR3 DNA follows: TGTGCCAGCAGCAGAGGGACAGGGGCTGGAAACACCATATATTTT. It yields the protein CASSRGTGAGNTIYF.

V gene TRBV5-6 combines with J gene TRBJ2-5, with D unclear. This CDR3 contains 14 residues. V lost 1 base to trimming and J lost 1 base, with 8 bases between them. Germline V gives CDR1 SGHDT, CDR2 YYEEEE. In DNA form, the CDR3 reads TGTGCCAGCAGCTTGCTGAACTTCCAAGAGACCCAGTACTTC. Translating it yields CASSLLNFQETQYF.

The J gene is TRBJ1-2, the V gene TRBV15; 9 nucleotides line up with TRBD1. CDR3 size: 18 residues. Germline V CDR1 and CDR2: LNHNV, YYDKDF (reference sequence). After removal of 0 bases from V and 2 bases from J, the junction contained 10 bases not matched to a gene. The CDR3 sequence is CATSRDPGHRGRNYGYTF. The CDR3 DNA reads TGTGCCACCAGCAGAGATCCAGGGCACAGGGGGCGCAACTATGGCTACACCTTC.

This clone was observed a few times. The CDR3 nucleotides are TGTGCCAGCAGCCTAGGACAGGGCACCACTGAAGCTTTCTTT. Its protein is CASSLGQGTTEAFF. The gene calls are TRBV5-4 and TRBJ1-1; 8 positions agree with TRBD1. Trimming at V came to 4 bases and at J to 4 bases, leaving 6 bases not matched to a gene. This CDR3 has 14 residues. Looked up from germline, CDR1 is SGHNT and CDR2 is YYREEE (reference sequence).

The rearrangement links TRBV6-5 to TRBJ2-3; D possibly corresponds to TRBD1 (5 bases). Germline V gene lookup returns CDR1 MNHEY and CDR2 SVGAGI. The ends were cut back, 0 bases at V and 4 bases at J, with 8 bases in the middle. The CDR3 length is 14 residues. The CDR3 nucleotides are TGTGCCAGCAGTTACTCCAGGGTGGCAGATACGCAGTATTTT. Translated: CASSYSRVADTQYF.

V usage is TRBV5-5 and J usage is TRBJ2-2; D gene unclear. The V and J ends lost 2 bases and 1 base respectively, with 12 bases between them. The CDR3 contains 16 residues. Germline V gene lookup returns CDR1 SGHKS and CDR2 YYEKEE (reference sequence). The CDR3, as DNA: TGTGCCAGCAGCTTTTACTCGGGTCAGAACACCGGGGAGCTGTTTTTT. The encoded protein is CASSFYSGQNTGELFF.

The chain joins TRBV25-1 to TRBJ1-1; 7 bases agree with TRBD1. This CDR3 has 16 residues. J lost 2 bases, V lost 6 bases, and 12 bases had no gene match. Per germline, CDR1 MGHDK and CDR2 SYGVNS. The CDR3 loop reads CASSPGLGTANTEAFF. Written as DNA, the CDR3 is TGTGCCAGCAGCCCCGGGTTGGGGACAGCAAACACTGAAGCTTTCTTT.

The chain uses TRBV19 and TRBJ2-2, with TRBD2 as a possible D gene (5 bases). CDR1 LNHDA and CDR2 SQIVND come from the germline V gene (reference sequence). V gave up 6 bases and J gave up 1 base, with 12 bases separating them. CDR3 length: 15 residues. As DNA, the CDR3 is TGTGCCAGTAGCAACCCCGGGATGAACACCGGGGAGCTGTTTTTT. This codes for CASSNPGMNTGELFF.

The V call is TRBV20-1, the J call TRBJ1-6; D is ambiguous. This CDR3 comprises 12 residues. Between the trimmed V and J ends, which lost 3 bases and 9 bases, there was a span of 9 bases. The germline V gene has CDR1 DFQATT and CDR2 SNEGSKA (reference sequence). Here the CDR3 DNA reads TGCAGTGCTAGTGAGCCGGGTTCACCCCTCCACTTT. Amino acid sequence: CSASEPGSPLHF.

The count of this clone is one. This CDR3 reads CASSLGQGAWNIQYF. The CDR3 nucleotides read TGTGCCAGCAGCCTAGGACAGGGGGCTTGGAACATTCAGTACTTC. The chain links TRBV5-4 to TRBJ2-4, with TRBD1 identical over 11 bases. Losses at the gene ends were 4 bases for V and 7 bases for J; bases not matched to a gene: 7. The CDR3 contains 15 residues. The germline CDR1 and CDR2 sequences are SGHNT and YYREEE (reference sequence).

This clone was counted once. This sequence joins TRBV6-2 or TRBV6-3 and TRBJ2-7; TRBD2 agrees at 8 bases. V lost 2 bases, J lost 2 bases, and 5 bases stayed unmatched. Germline assignment: CDR1 MNHEY and CDR2 SVGEGT. The CDR3 spans 15 residues. The CDR3 coding sequence is TGTGCCAGCAGTTACCCGGGACTAGTTCCCTACGAGCAGTACTTC. The encoded protein is CASSYPGLVPYEQYF.

V usage is TRBV18 and J usage is TRBJ2-3; D perhaps matches TRBD2 (6 bases). CDR3 length: 16 amino acids. Per the germline V gene, CDR1 is KGHSH and CDR2 is LQKENI. Trimming removed 2 bases at V and 3 bases at J, with 15 bases between. The CDR3 region is CASSPGGTLGTDTQYF. As DNA, the CDR3 is TGTGCCAGCTCACCAGGGGGGACGTTGGGAACAGATACGCAGTATTTT.

The CDR3 sequence: CASSPTPGQGAAETQYF. The CDR3 DNA sequence: TGTGCCAGTAGTCCTACGCCGGGACAGGGGGCGGCAGAGACCCAGTACTTC. The gene calls are TRBV19 and TRBJ2-5; 12 nucleotides agree with TRBD1. Germline assignment: CDR1 LNHDA and CDR2 SQIVND (reference sequence). V gave up 5 bases and J gave up 4 bases; unmatched junction bases: 11. The CDR3 has 17 amino acids.

The chain combines TRBV7-9 with TRBJ2-3; 8 nucleotides agree with TRBD1. Trimming at V came to 5 bases and at J to 6 bases, leaving 10 bases not matched to a gene. The CDR3 is made up of 15 amino acids. The germline CDR1 and CDR2 sequences are SEHNR and FQNEAQ (reference sequence). The CDR3 DNA sequence: TGTGCCAGCAGCGTGTGGGTTACAGGGGGGGATACGCAGTATTTT. Translating it yields CASSVWVTGGDTQYF.

The chain is built from TRBV19 and TRBJ1-2; no reliable D call. Germline CDR1 is LNHDA and CDR2 is SQIVND (reference sequence). This CDR3 region has 13 residues. The V end was cut by 4 bases, the J end by 6 bases, with 12 bases between. The CDR3 region has the DNA TGTGCCAGTAGTACCCCACCGGGTAATGGCTACACCTTC. Amino acids: CASSTPPGNGYTF.